One and the same sample provided the 5 T cell receptor beta chains below, sequenced in a study of cytomegalovirus exposure and HLA in healthy donors (TCRdb year 2017). Library creation used the immunoSEQ multiplex PCR assay. The multiplex PCR relied on a mix of 60 forward primers for TCR Vbeta segments and 13 reverse primers for TCR Jbeta segments. The source is immuneACCESS, and TCRdb retained only in-frame sequences with V and J called. Part of the clones is not carried over; for the studies checked, unresolved V genes explain less than half of this, and the remainder is unexplained. The sample's records list 150,000 to 200,000 clones. The ten top clones hold approximately 6.4% of the sample. Specimen: PBMCs. The receptor set was obtained from a man aged 30-40 years in good health and CMV-seronegative.

The chain has TRBV29-1 and TRBJ2-1; D ambiguous. V lost 4 bases, J lost 3 bases, and 7 bases lay in between. This CDR3 comprises 12 residues. Germline V gene data show CDR1 as SQVTM and CDR2 as ANQGSEA. The CDR3 DNA is TGCAGCGTTGCACTCCTCTACAATGAGCAGTTCTTC. Its translation is CSVALLYNEQFF.

The V gene is TRBV5-6, the J gene TRBJ1-2, with TRBD1 identical over 9 bases. The CDR3 sequence is 16 residues long. CDR1 is SGHDT and CDR2 is YYEEEE in the germline V gene. Losses at the gene ends were 4 bases for V and 4 bases for J; bases not matched to a gene: 11. CDR3 region: CASSRGRQGVGYGYTF. The CDR3 DNA reads as TGTGCCAGCAGCCGAGGGCGACAGGGGGTAGGCTATGGCTACACCTTC. The complete variable domain, with remaining parts taken from reference TRBV5-6 and TRBJ1-2, reads DAGVTQSPTHLIKTRGQQVTLRCSPKSGHDTVSWYQQALGQGPQFIFQYYEEEERQRGNFPDRFSGHQFPNYSSELNVNALLLGDSALYLCASSRGRQGVGYGYTFGSGTRLTVV.

The V and J genes are TRBV5-4 and TRBJ1-2, with a tentative D call TRBD1 (6 bases). The length of the CDR3 is 13 residues. Germline V CDR1 and CDR2: SGHNT, YYREEE (reference sequence). V dropped 0 bases and J dropped 8 bases, with 11 bases sitting between them. CDR3 loop: CASSLGGQPGYTF. CDR3 sequence (DNA): TGTGCCAGCAGCTTGGGGGGGCAGCCAGGCTACACCTTC. The whole variable domain, filled in from reference TRBV5-4 and TRBJ1-2, reads ETGVTQSPTHLIKTRGQQVTLRCSSQSGHNTVSWYQQALGQGPQFIFQYYREEENGRGNFPPRFSGLQFPNYSSELNVNALELDDSALYLCASSLGGQPGYTFGSGTRLTVV.

The V call is TRBV2, the J call TRBJ2-7; 8 nucleotides line up with TRBD1. V gave up 7 bases and J gave up 6 bases; unmatched junction bases: 11. This CDR3 has 14 residues. From germline, CDR1 is SNHLY and CDR2 FYNNEI. In nucleotides, the CDR3 is TGTGCCAGCACCCAGGGGGCGACGGTTAGCGAGCAGTACTTC. Translating gives CASTQGATVSEQYF.

The J gene is TRBJ2-5, the V gene TRBV9; 9 bases match TRBD1. This CDR3 has 15 residues. Germline values: CDR1 SGDLS, CDR2 YYNGEE. Germline trimming cut 3 bases from V and 4 bases from J; bases unmatched to any gene: 7. The CDR3 DNA is TGTGCCAGCAGCGGAACAGGGGGCGAAGTAGAGACCCAGTACTTC. Translation gives CASSGTGGEVETQYF.